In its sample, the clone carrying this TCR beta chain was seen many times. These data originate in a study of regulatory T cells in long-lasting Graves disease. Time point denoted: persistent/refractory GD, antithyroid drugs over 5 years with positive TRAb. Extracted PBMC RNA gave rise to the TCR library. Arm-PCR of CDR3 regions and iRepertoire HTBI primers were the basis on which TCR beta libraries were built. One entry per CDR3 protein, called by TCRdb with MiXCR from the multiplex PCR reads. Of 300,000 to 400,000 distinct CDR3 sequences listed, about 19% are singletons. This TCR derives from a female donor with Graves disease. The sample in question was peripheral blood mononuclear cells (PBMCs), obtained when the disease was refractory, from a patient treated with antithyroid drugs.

The CDR3 sequence: CASSMGQGAEAFF. As DNA, the CDR3 is TGCGCCAGCAGCATGGGACAGGGGGCTGAAGCTTTCTTT. This sequence joins TRBV5-1 and TRBJ1-1, with 11 positions matching TRBD1. Germline V gives CDR1 SGHRS, CDR2 YFSETQ. After removal of 4 bases from V and 6 bases from J, the junction contained 2 bases not matched to a gene. The CDR3 has 13 residues.